This TCR beta chain is from a study of T-cell memory formation after mild COVID-19. General observations from the study: Clones contracting across day 15 to 85 had a balanced CD4/CD8 profile; later expanding clones leaned CD4+.

The CDR3 is 14 residues long. Germline loops: CDR1 LNHNV, CDR2 YYDKDF (reference sequence). Losses at the gene ends were 1 base for V and 7 bases for J; bases not matched to a gene: 2. TCRdb re-derived calls from the 5' RACE reads in MiXCR, one entry per CDR3 protein. Of roughly 450,000 distinct CDR3 sequences listed, roughly 18% were seen once; the top ten hold 9% to 15%. This clonotype has a handful of counts. Its antigen is unknown. The TCR originated in an adult woman who had mild COVID-19 (a few samples of this study predate the infection). Cell type and time point are not known. V and J are TRBV15 and TRBJ2-2, with 8 bases lining up with TRBD2. The sample consisted of PBMCs or a T cell subset sorted from them (not recorded which). The CDR3: CATSRVRGGGELFF. The CDR3 bases are TGTGCCACCAGCAGAGTACGGGGGGGCGGGGAGCTGTTTTTT. Full variable domain (rest looked up from reference TRBV15 and TRBJ2-2): DAMVIQNPRYQVTQFGKPVTLSCSQTLNHNVMYWYQQKSSQAPKLLFHYYDKDFNNEADTPDNFQSRRPNTSFCFLDIRSPGLGDTAMYLCATSRVRGGGELFFGEGSRLTVL.